Reported below is one T cell receptor beta chain. Authors' methods: The assay estimated nucleated cells by amplifying reference gene primers. TCRdb keeps only in-frame clones here, not all; method: immunoSEQ multiplex PCR. The DNA was the basis for D and trimming; V, J and clone size are from that table. The sample lists 200,000 to 300,000 clones, around 86% occurring once. This entry comes from a study of blood T cell repertoires in COVID-19. Study as a whole: Nucleic acid was either cDNA or gDNA, and it came from T cells, B-cell-depleted T cells, or PBMCs.

J lost 2 bases, V lost 5 bases, and 12 bases had no gene match. The germline V gene has CDR1 SGHTA and CDR2 FQGNSA. This CDR3 has 17 residues. What was sequenced was peripheral blood. The chain joins TRBV7-2 to TRBJ2-7; 10 bases fit TRBD2. The clonotype was recovered from a woman aged 40 to 50 who had recovered from COVID-19. The CDR3 region is CASSPLLAGFLPYEQYF. The CDR3 nucleotides are TGTGCCAGCAGCCCCTTACTAGCGGGGTTCCTTCCCTACGAGCAGTACTTC.